A selection of T cell receptor beta chains follows, all from one sample in a study of CD8 T cells in ankylosing spondylitis. TCRdb analysed the 5' RACE reads with MiXCR anew, one entry per CDR3 protein. The sample has 200,000 to 300,000 distinct CDR3 sequences; roughly 8.2% are singletons. Sequenced: blood, either unsorted or a sorted T cell fraction (not recorded which). Every receptor here comes from a female donor with ankylosing spondylitis or in good health (not recorded which). Each CDR3 is given without its conserved first and last residue. Each record gives: V gene, CDR3 protein.

TRBV5-1	ASSSLGPPSEQY
TRBV7-2	ASSLSGGSNQPQH
TRBV28	ASGPGTASSGANVLT
TRBV4-3	ASSQDQRGGTEAF
TRBV11-2	ASSLRGVDAF
TRBV11-1	ASSFPGTSHIGVTDTQY
TRBV20-1	SARRAAQRADTQY
TRBV4-3	ASSQEWGANVLT
TRBV14	ASSHSGPYEQY
TRBV7-8	ASSPSRRNYGYT
TRBV29-1	SVEDRVGDYGYT
TRBV12-3/TRBV12-4	ASSPPAGPGETQY
TRBV20-1	SARDLRERPYNEQF
TRBV20-1	SARTGTSGIHEQF
TRBV30	AWREFFTGELF
TRBV7-2	ASSLRGGREAF
TRBV6-2/TRBV6-3	ASRTGLAPTYEQY
TRBV5-1	ASSLELKNYGYT
TRBV5-1	ASSLGTSGRGNEQF
TRBV3-1	ASSQIGDTEAF
TRBV7-2	ASSLSRGASTDTQY
TRBV30	AWSTGTGGAGELF
TRBV7-2	ASTIPRDGSTDTQY
TRBV12-3/TRBV12-4	ASNDPPGEQY
TRBV20-1	SAPRTGETQY
TRBV5-5	ASSSRDSTEAF
TRBV7-8	ASSLGDHNEQF
TRBV12-3/TRBV12-4	ASSPGLARHEQY
TRBV12-3/TRBV12-4	ASSLRGGWGEAF
TRBV7-2	ASSFRDYRDTQY
TRBV19	ASSALNTEAF
TRBV12-3/TRBV12-4	ASSYSSVGLDEQF
TRBV7-8	ASSWSGDPYEQY
TRBV28	ASSRRGGTEAF
TRBV2	ASSEGGDSYEQY
TRBV14	ASSPELGNEQF
TRBV2	ASRGLAENNEQF
TRBV28	ASSIGQGLGQPQH